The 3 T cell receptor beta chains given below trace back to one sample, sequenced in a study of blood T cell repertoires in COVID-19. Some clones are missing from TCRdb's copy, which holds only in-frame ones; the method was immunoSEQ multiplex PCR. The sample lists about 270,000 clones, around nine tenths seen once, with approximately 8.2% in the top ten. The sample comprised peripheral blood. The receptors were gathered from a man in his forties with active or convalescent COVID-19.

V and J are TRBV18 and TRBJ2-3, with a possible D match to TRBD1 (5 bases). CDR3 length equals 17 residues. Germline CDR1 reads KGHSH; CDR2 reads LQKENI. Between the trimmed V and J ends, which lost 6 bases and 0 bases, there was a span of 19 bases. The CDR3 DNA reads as TGTGCCAGCTCGCGACAGCTCCAAACCAGTAGCACAGATACGCAGTATTTT. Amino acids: CASSRQLQTSSTDTQYF.

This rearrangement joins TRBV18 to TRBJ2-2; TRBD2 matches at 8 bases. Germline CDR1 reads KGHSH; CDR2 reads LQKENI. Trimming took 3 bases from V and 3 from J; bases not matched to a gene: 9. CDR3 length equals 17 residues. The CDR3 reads CASSPSAGGGHTGELFF. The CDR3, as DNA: TGTGCCAGCTCACCGTCGGCGGGAGGCGGGCACACCGGGGAGCTGTTTTTT.

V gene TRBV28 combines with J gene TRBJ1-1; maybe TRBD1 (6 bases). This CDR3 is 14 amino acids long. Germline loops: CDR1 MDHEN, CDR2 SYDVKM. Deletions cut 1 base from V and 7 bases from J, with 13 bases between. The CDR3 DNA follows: TGTGCCAGCAGTTTATCACTCCGGACAGTTGAAGCTTTCTTT. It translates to CASSLSLRTVEAFF.